This passage covers 4 T cell receptor beta chains from one sample sequenced in a study of identical twins. MiXCR, applied by TCRdb to the 5' RACE reads, yields one record per CDR3 protein. This table holds 1,800,000 or so distinct CDR3 sequences, around 29% found once. Sequencing used cord blood. These receptors were collected from a newborn girl in good health.

The gene calls are TRBV20-1 and TRBJ2-3; 7 nucleotides agree with TRBD2. CDR3 length equals 18 residues. Germline V lookup: CDR1 DFQATT, CDR2 SNEGSKA (reference sequence). Trimming cost V 1 base and J 3 bases; bases outside gene matches: 16. The DNA of the CDR3 is TGCAGTGCTAGAGGGGACCCCGTCAAGCGGGGATCGACAGATACGCAGTATTTT. This sequence encodes CSARGDPVKRGSTDTQYF.

As concerns this clonotype: A much bigger clone sits one base away, suggesting this may be a read error. This chain connects TRBV14 to TRBJ2-7; D might be TRBD2 (5 bases). The CDR3 loop spans 14 amino acids. Germline-derived CDR1 and CDR2 are SGHDN and FVKESK. CDR3 nucleotides: TGTGCCGGCAGCCAGATGAGTTGGGAGTACGAGCAGTACTTC. As protein: CAGSQMSWEYEQYF. Based on the CDR3 plus reference TRBV14 and TRBJ2-7, the full variable domain is EAGVTQFPSHSVIEKGQTVTLRCDPISGHDNLYWYRRVMGKEIKFLLHFVKESKQDESGMPNNRFLAERTGGTYSTLKVQPAELEDSGVYFCAGSQMSWEYEQYFGPGTRLTVT.

There are a few counts of this clonotype. This chain joins TRBV20-1 and TRBJ2-1; no clear D. The J call may be mistaken, given a closer DNA end match to TRBJ2-7. The CDR3 length is 13 residues. Germline lookup yields CDR1 DFQATT and CDR2 SNEGSKA (reference sequence). Here the CDR3 DNA reads TGCAGTGCTAGGGATGGCTCCTACAATGAGCAGTACTTC. It yields the protein CSARDGSYNEQYF.

This clonotype was detected a few times. This sequence joins TRBV20-1 and TRBJ1-5; a weak D match, TRBD1 (5 bases). The V gene lost 0 bases and the J gene lost 6 bases, with 15 bases spanning the gap. This CDR3 is built from 15 residues. Germline CDR1 and CDR2: DFQATT and SNEGSKA (reference sequence). This CDR3 is CSARDPQGVGQPQHF. Here the CDR3 DNA reads TGCAGTGCTAGAGATCCCCAGGGTGTAGGTCAGCCCCAGCATTTT.